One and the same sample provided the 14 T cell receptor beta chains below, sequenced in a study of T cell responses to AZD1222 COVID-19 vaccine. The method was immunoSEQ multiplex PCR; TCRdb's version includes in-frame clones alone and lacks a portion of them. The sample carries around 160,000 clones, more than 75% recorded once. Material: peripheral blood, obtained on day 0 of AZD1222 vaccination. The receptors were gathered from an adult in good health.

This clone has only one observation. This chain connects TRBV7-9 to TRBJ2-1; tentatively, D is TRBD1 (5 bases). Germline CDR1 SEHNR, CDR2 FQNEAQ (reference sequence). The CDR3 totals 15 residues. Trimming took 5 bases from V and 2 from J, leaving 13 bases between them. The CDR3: CASSPPAGPYNEQFF. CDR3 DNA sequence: TGTGCCAGCAGCCCCCCAGCAGGGCCCTACAATGAGCAGTTCTTC.

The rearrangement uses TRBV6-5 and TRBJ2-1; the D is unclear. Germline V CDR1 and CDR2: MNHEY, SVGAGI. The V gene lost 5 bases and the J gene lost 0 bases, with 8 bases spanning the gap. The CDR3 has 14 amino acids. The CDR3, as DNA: TGTGCCAGCAGTCTGAAGTACTCCTACAATGAGCAGTTCTTC. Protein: CASSLKYSYNEQFF.

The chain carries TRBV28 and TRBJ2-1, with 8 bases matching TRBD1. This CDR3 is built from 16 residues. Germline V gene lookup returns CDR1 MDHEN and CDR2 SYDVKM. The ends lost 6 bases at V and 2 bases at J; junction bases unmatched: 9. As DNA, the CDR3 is TGTGCCAGCAGCGGTACCGGGACAGGTCCCTACAATGAGCAGTTCTTC. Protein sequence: CASSGTGTGPYNEQFF. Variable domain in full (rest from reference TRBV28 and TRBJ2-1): DVKVTQSSRYLVKRTGEKVFLECVQDMDHENMFWYRQDPGLGLRLIYFSYDVKMKEKGDIPEGYSVSREKKERFSLILESASTNQTSMYLCASSGTGTGPYNEQFFGPGTRLTVL.

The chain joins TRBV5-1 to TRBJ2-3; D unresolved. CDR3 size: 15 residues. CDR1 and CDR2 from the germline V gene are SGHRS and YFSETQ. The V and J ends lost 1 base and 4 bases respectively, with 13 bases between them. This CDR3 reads CASSLIAAGADTQYF. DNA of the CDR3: TGCGCCAGCAGCTTGATCGCGGCTGGGGCAGATACGCAGTATTTT.

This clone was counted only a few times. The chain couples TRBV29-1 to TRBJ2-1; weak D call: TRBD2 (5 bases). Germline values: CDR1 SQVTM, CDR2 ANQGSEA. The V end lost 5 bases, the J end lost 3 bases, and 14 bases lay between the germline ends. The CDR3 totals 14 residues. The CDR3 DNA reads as TGCAGCGTTAGCGGAAAGGTGGACTACAATGAGCAGTTCTTC. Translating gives CSVSGKVDYNEQFF.

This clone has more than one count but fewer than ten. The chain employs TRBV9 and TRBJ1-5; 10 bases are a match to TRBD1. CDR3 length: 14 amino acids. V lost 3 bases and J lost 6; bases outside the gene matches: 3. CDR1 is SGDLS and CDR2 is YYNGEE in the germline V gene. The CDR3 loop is CASSATGGRQPQHF. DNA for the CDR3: TGTGCCAGCAGCGCGACAGGGGGCCGTCAGCCCCAGCATTTT.

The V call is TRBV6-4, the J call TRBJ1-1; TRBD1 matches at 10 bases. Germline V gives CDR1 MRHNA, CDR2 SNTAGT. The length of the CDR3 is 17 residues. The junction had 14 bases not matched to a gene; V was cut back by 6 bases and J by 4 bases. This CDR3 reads CASRTTQTGGAGTEAFF. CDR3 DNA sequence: TGTGCCAGCAGAACAACGCAGACAGGGGGCGCGGGCACTGAAGCTTTCTTT.

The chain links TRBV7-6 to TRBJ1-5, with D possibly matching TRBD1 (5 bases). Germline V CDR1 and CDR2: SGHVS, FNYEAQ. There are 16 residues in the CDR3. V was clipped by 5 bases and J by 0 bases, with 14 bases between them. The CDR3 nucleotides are TGTGCCAGCAGCATGGGACTTTCCGATAGCAATCAGCCCCAGCATTTT. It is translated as CASSMGLSDSNQPQHF.

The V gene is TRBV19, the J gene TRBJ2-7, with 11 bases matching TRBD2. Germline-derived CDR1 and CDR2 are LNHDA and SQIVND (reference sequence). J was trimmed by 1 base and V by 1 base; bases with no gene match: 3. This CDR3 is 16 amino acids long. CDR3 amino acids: CASSIAASGRSYEQYF. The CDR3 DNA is TGTGCCAGTAGTATAGCGGCTAGCGGGAGGTCCTACGAGCAGTACTTC.

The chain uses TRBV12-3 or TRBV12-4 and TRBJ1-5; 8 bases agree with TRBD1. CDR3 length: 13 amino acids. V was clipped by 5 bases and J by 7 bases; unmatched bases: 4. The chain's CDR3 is CASSRTGLQPQHF. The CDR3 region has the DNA TGTGCCAGCAGTCGGACAGGGTTACAGCCCCAGCATTTT.

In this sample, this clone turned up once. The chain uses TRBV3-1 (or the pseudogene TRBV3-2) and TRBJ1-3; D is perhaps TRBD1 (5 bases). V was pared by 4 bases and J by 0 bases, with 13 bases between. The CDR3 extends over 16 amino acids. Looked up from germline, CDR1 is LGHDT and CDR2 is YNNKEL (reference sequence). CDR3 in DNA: TGTGCCAGCAGCCCCCGGGACCGTATCTCTGGAAACACCATATATTTT. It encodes CASSPRDRISGNTIYF.

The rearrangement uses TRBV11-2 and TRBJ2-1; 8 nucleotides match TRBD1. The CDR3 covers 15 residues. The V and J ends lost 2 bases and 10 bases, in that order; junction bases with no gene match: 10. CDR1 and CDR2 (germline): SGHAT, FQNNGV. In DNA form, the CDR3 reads TGTGCCAGCAGCTTAAGGACAGGGTACCTGTTCGAGCAGTTCTTC. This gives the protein CASSLRTGYLFEQFF.

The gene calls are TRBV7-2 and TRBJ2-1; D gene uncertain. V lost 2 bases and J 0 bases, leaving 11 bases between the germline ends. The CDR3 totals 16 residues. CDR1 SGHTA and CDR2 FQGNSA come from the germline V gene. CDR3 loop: CASSLSGPRSYNEQFF. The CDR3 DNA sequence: TGTGCCAGCAGCTTATCGGGCCCCCGCTCCTACAATGAGCAGTTCTTC.

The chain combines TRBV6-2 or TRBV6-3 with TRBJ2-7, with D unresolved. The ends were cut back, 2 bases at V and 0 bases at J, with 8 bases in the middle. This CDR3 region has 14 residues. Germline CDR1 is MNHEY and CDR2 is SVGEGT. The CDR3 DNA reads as TGTGCCAGCAGTTACGTGGGCGGCTCCTACGAGCAGTACTTC. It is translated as CASSYVGGSYEQYF.